These 20 T cell receptor beta chains share one sample of origin, sequenced in a study of molecular identifiers for immune sequencing clone quantification. Using its own MiXCR run on the PCR reads, TCRdb lists one record per CDR3 protein. The table shows nearly 20,000 distinct CDR3 sequences, with about 21% occurring only once. Specimen: naive CD8+ T cells from blood, with Jurkat cell RNA spiked in. Noted subset: FACS-sorted CD8+CD4-CCR7+CD45RA+ naive T cells. Receptors were obtained from a human donor in good health. Some libraries in this study had Jurkat cell RNA spiked in.

A note on this clonotype: This may be a read error, as it is one base from a much larger clone. The gene calls are TRBV18 and TRBJ1-1; no reliable D call. CDR1 KGHSH and CDR2 LQKENI come from the germline V gene. The CDR3 consists of 13 residues. The CDR3 nucleotides read TGTGCCTGCTCACCACCGAGCACTACTGAAGCTTTCTTT. Its translation is CACSPPSTTEAFF.

This clonotype was detected ten times or more. V gene TRBV5-1 combines with J gene TRBJ2-5; 7 bases line up with TRBD1. The ends lost 6 bases at V and 2 bases at J; junction bases unmatched: 1. The CDR3 sequence is 12 residues long. CDR1 is SGHRS and CDR2 is YFSETQ in the germline V gene. The CDR3 spells CASTGGQETQYF. CDR3 nucleotides: TGCGCCAGCACAGGGGGACAAGAGACCCAGTACTTC.

A word on this clonotype: Being one base from a much bigger clone, this may be a read error. The V call is TRBV6-2 or TRBV6-3, the J call TRBJ2-1, with D possibly matching TRBD2 (5 bases). V lost 7 bases to trimming and J lost 7 bases, with 14 bases between them. The CDR3 contains 13 residues. From germline, CDR1 is MNHEY and CDR2 SVGEGT. The CDR3 sequence: CASTGRGGNEQFF. CDR3 DNA sequence: TGTGCCAGCACGGGGAGAGGTGGGAATGAGCAGTTCTTC.

This clonotype is medium-sized by share. This chain uses TRBV28 with TRBJ2-2, with D possibly matching TRBD1 (6 bases). There are 15 residues in the CDR3. Per the germline V gene, CDR1 is MDHEN and CDR2 is SYDVKM. V lost 3 bases and J 7 bases, leaving 15 bases between the germline ends. In DNA, the CDR3 is TGTGCCAGCAGTTTTTTCCCACAGGGTATCGGGGAGCTGTTTTTT. Its protein product is CASSFFPQGIGELFF.

This clonotype has only a few counts. The V call is TRBV28, the J call TRBJ2-7; 11 nucleotides line up with TRBD1. The V gene end was trimmed by 6 bases and the J gene end by 3 bases; junction bases not matched to a gene: 7. The CDR3 contains 15 residues. Germline V CDR1 and CDR2: MDHEN, SYDVKM. The CDR3 DNA follows: TGTGCCAGCAGCTCGGGGACAGGGGGGGGCTACGAGCAGTACTTC. Translation: CASSSGTGGGYEQYF.

At least ten counts were recorded for this clonotype. This chain links TRBV6-6 with TRBJ2-1, with 10 bases lining up with TRBD2. This CDR3 region has 15 residues. In germline, CDR1 is MNHNY, CDR2 SVGAGI (reference sequence). J gave up 6 bases and V 2 bases, and 4 bases lay outside the gene matches. CDR3 in DNA: TGTGCCAGCAGTTACGGGAGCGGGAGGGCCAATGAGCAGTTCTTC. It codes for CASSYGSGRANEQFF.

By share of the sample, this clonotype is medium-sized (0.01 to 0.1%). The DNA of the CDR3 is TGTGCCAGCAGCTTGGATCGCCGCTACTCCTACGAGCAGTACTTC. The encoded protein is CASSLDRRYSYEQYF. The chain couples TRBV5-6 to TRBJ2-7; D remains ambiguous. Germline V gene sequence: CDR1 SGHDT, CDR2 YYEEEE. The V gene lost 0 bases and the J gene lost 0 bases, with 10 bases spanning the gap. The length of the CDR3 is 15 residues.

This clonotype is classed as medium-sized. The V and J genes are TRBV24-1 and TRBJ2-1, with 9 bases lining up with TRBD1. The CDR3 is made up of 15 amino acids. Trimming at V came to 6 bases and at J to 1 base, leaving 3 bases not matched to a gene. CDR1 and CDR2 (germline): KGHDR, SFDVKD. Here the CDR3 DNA reads TGTGCCACCAGTACCGGGACAGGGTCCTACAATGAGCAGTTCTTC. Translation: CATSTGTGSYNEQFF.

For this clonotype: Given a much more abundant clone one base away, this may be a read error. The chain uses TRBV18 and TRBJ2-1; no definite D call. Per the germline V gene, CDR1 is KGHSH and CDR2 is LQKENI. The length of the CDR3 is 15 residues. CDR3 residues: CASSPPFPSGNEQSF. The DNA of the CDR3 is TGTGCCAGCTCACCACCCTTCCCTTCTGGCAATGAGCAGTCCTTC.

This clonotype was counted at least ten times. The chain carries TRBV11-2 and TRBJ2-7, with 7 nucleotides matching TRBD1. V shed 1 base and J 3 bases; nucleotides not matched to a gene: 3. CDR1 is SGHAT and CDR2 is FQNNGV in the germline V gene. The CDR3 has 14 amino acids. CDR3 in DNA: TGTGCCAGCAGCTTAGGGACAGGATACTACGAGCAGTACTTC. The encoded protein is CASSLGTGYYEQYF.

With respect to this clonotype: A single base separates this from a much larger clone, so it may be a read error. The chain is built from TRBV13 and TRBJ1-5; no reliable D call. Trimming stripped 0 bases from V and 5 bases from J, with 2 bases between. There are 12 residues in the CDR3. CDR1 and CDR2 from the germline V gene are PRHDT and FYEKMQ (reference sequence). CDR3 sequence (DNA): TGTGCCAGCAGCTTAGGGTATCAGCCCCAGCATTTT. Its protein product is CASSLGYQPQHF.

The J gene is TRBJ1-5, the V gene TRBV10-3; perhaps TRBD1 as D (6 bases). With 0 bases removed from V and 7 bases from J, the gap between germline ends came to 13 bases. The CDR3 spans 15 residues. CDR1 is ENHRY, CDR2 SYGVKD, per germline. This chain's CDR3 is CAISESGGFDQPQHF. The DNA of the CDR3 is TGTGCCATCAGTGAGTCTGGGGGCTTTGACCAGCCCCAGCATTTT.

In this sample, this clonotype is medium-sized. The chain employs TRBV9 and TRBJ1-4; D gene unclear. The germline gives CDR1 SGDLS, CDR2 YYNGEE. The CDR3 loop spans 13 amino acids. Trimming removed 0 bases at V and 4 bases at J, with 4 bases between. The CDR3 sequence: CASSVDFNEKLFF. In DNA form, the CDR3 reads TGTGCCAGCAGCGTAGATTTTAATGAAAAACTGTTTTTT.

This clonotype was counted at least ten times. The rearrangement uses TRBV3-1 and TRBJ2-3; maybe TRBD1 (5 bases). CDR1 and CDR2 from the germline V gene are LGHDT and YNNKEL (reference sequence). The CDR3 has 17 amino acids. Trimming removed 0 bases at V and 2 bases at J, with 15 bases between. The CDR3 bases are TGTGCCAGCAGCCAAGATCAAGGGGTGGGATACACAGATACGCAGTATTTT. The encoded protein is CASSQDQGVGYTDTQYF.

This clonotype was seen a handful of times. The chain uses TRBV28 and TRBJ1-6, with a tentative D call TRBD1 (5 bases). Germline assignment: CDR1 MDHEN and CDR2 SYDVKM. The CDR3 consists of 17 residues. V lost 6 bases to trimming and J lost 6 bases, with 21 bases between them. The CDR3 bases are TGTGCCAGCAGACCTACTCGAGGTTGGGGGGGTAATTCACCCCTCCACTTT. Its protein product is CASRPTRGWGGNSPLHF.

With respect to this clonotype: This may be a read error: a much more frequent sequence differs by one nucleotide. As DNA, the CDR3 is TGTGCCACCAGTGAGGGGTTAGACTATGGCTACACCTTC. Encoded protein: CATSEGLDYGYTF. This chain links TRBV10-3 with TRBJ1-2; tentatively, D is TRBD1 (5 bases). Germline V gene lookup returns CDR1 ENHRY and CDR2 SYGVKD. CDR3 size: 13 residues.

With regard to this clonotype: A much larger clone differs from this one at a single base, so this may be a read error. The chain has TRBV6-5 and TRBJ2-7; 7 nucleotides line up with TRBD1. The CDR3 length is 15 residues. Germline V gene lookup returns CDR1 MNHEY and CDR2 SVGAGI. Here the CDR3 DNA reads TGTGCCACCGAAGGGGGCCGGGACAGTACCTACGAGCAGCACTTC. Its translation is CATEGGRDSTYEQHF.

The V gene is TRBV24-1, the J gene TRBJ2-2; possibly TRBD1 for D (6 bases). Per the germline V gene, CDR1 is KGHDR and CDR2 is SFDVKD. V lost 9 bases, J lost 6 bases, and 10 bases lay in between. The CDR3 has 12 amino acids. Here the CDR3 DNA reads TGTGCCACCCGACAGGCGGCCGGGGAGCTGTTTTTT. Its translation: CATRQAAGELFF.

This chain joins TRBV29-1 and TRBJ2-6, with unresolved D. The CDR3 spans 16 residues. The germline V and J ends were trimmed by 2 bases and 2 bases, with 13 bases remaining between them. Germline CDR1 and CDR2: SQVTM and ANQGSEA. CDR3 residues: CSVETDPLPGANVLTF. The DNA for the CDR3 is TGCAGCGTTGAAACCGATCCCTTACCTGGGGCCAACGTCCTGACTTTC.

V gene TRBV13 combines with J gene TRBJ2-5; 8 bases line up with TRBD1. The CDR3 consists of 16 residues. The germline V gene encodes CDR1 PRHDT and CDR2 FYEKMQ (reference sequence). The V gene end was trimmed by 5 bases and the J gene end by 5 bases; junction bases not matched to a gene: 13. Written as DNA, the CDR3 is TGTGCCAGCAGCACCGTGGGGCAGGGGGCGCGGGAGACCCAGTACTTC. It encodes CASSTVGQGARETQYF.